This T cell receptor (beta chain) was obtained from a study of CD8 T cells in Susac syndrome. Reverse transcription of 0.5 to 1 ug RNA was performed with random hexamers. TCRdb redid the calling of the immunoSEQ multiplex PCR reads with MiXCR, one entry per CDR3 protein. The repertoire holds 56,000 or so distinct CDR3 sequences, with approximately 95% as singletons. This clonotype was seen a few times. The germline gives CDR1 LGHNA, CDR2 YSLEER. Unmatched junction bases numbered 5, after V lost 1 base and J lost 4 bases. The CDR3 runs 15 residues. This chain uses TRBV4-3 with TRBJ1-1, with 8 bases aligning to TRBD1. The sample comprised CD8+ T cells from PBMCs. The source of this sequence is a human donor with Susac syndrome. This CDR3 reads CASSQVQGGGTEAFF. CDR3 DNA: TGCGCCAGCAGCCAAGTACAGGGGGGAGGCACTGAAGCTTTCTTT.